The clone carrying this T cell receptor beta chain has a handful of counts. The CDR3 contains 13 residues. The V gene lost 4 bases and the J gene lost 5 bases, with 9 bases spanning the gap. Looked up from germline, CDR1 is MRHNA and CDR2 is SNTAGT. The sample belongs to a study of Ad26.COV2.S vaccination and SARS-CoV-2 variants. Turning to the study itself: Once, or twice with 56 days between doses, Ad26.COV2.S was given intramuscularly.

Only in-frame clones appear in the TCRdb table, and some are missing; sequencing was by immunoSEQ multiplex PCR. The table lists hundreds of thousands of clones, roughly 90% of them singletons. The treatment: around 19 received Ad26.COV2.S at low or high dose, single or two shots; several received placebo; per-sample allocation not given. Vaccine and placebo recipients were sampled on day 63 after the first injection. At a Boston site, the person donating was an adult of 18-55 years. V and J are TRBV6-4 and TRBJ2-1; a possible D gene is TRBD1 (6 bases). Sequencing used peripheral blood, obtained in a trial of Ad26.COV2.S vaccine versus placebo. The source is a person between 18 and 65 years old who received the Ad26.COV2.S COVID-19 vaccine or a placebo. CDR3 in DNA: TGTGCCAGCAGTGTTGGGGGCAACAATGAGCAGTTCTTC. It yields the protein CASSVGGNNEQFF.